The present T cell receptor (beta chain) was sequenced within a study of cytomegalovirus exposure and HLA in healthy donors. PCR employed 60 Vbeta and 13 Jbeta primers. Sequenced by immunoSEQ multiplex PCR; TCRdb stores in-frame clones only, minus some. In the table there are 90,000 to 130,000 clones, 80% to 85% of which are singletons. General study findings and limits: In a later analysis, HLA-associated beta chains showed higher expansion and lower generation probabilities than comparable chains.

With respect to this clone: The antigen is undetermined.

The sequencing sample was made of PBMCs. This TCR came from a woman between 55 and 75 years old in good health and CMV-seropositive.

CDR3 protein: CASQTHDRAIDPTGEQYF. The CDR3 DNA follows: TGTGCCAGCCAAACCCATGACAGGGCAATAGACCCCACCGGCGAGCAGTACTTC. The rearrangement joins TRBV2 to TRBJ2-7; 7 bases line up with TRBD1. This CDR3 contains 18 residues. Germline CDR1 is SNHLY and CDR2 is FYNNEI. The junction had 25 bases not matched to a gene; V was cut back by 8 bases and J by 6 bases.